This T cell receptor beta chain was recorded in a study of T cell responses to AZD1222 COVID-19 vaccine. To note about this clone: What it binds is unknown.

Findings and limits, study-wide: Spike-specific TCR breadth and depth were elevated following two AZD1222 doses. Clonal diversity was possibly underestimated, and the donors were mostly white British, with more females. At baseline, seropositivity was found in only five or six AZD1222 recipients.

The V gene's germline CDR1 is MNHEY and CDR2 SMNVEV (reference sequence). The CDR3 has 15 residues. V was clipped by 5 bases and J by 1 base, with 11 bases between them. Clones were read by immunoSEQ multiplex PCR, and TCRdb kept only the in-frame ones, dropping some. Of 85,000 to 95,000 clones listed, roughly 90% are singletons. The sample in question was peripheral blood, obtained on day 0 of AZD1222 vaccination. This TCR derives from an adult in good health. This chain uses TRBV27 with TRBJ2-2; D is unclear. This chain's CDR3 is CASSVRRLNTGELFF. The CDR3 DNA is TGTGCCAGCAGTGTGCGACGGCTGAACACCGGGGAGCTGTTTTTT.